Listed here are 20 T cell receptor beta chains from one sample, sequenced in a study of PD-1 blockade in classical Hodgkin lymphoma. Only in-frame clones appear in the TCRdb table, and some are missing; sequencing was by immunoSEQ multiplex PCR. This sample has 37,000 or so clones, with 85% to 90% found just once. All patients experienced relapse after autologous stem cell transplantation, and brentuximab vedotin exposure was variable. Sample: peripheral blood mononuclear cells (PBMCs), taken before the second cycle of nivolumab. The origin of the receptors is a human donor with classical Hodgkin lymphoma.

A single count supports this clone. V is TRBV6-6 and J is TRBJ1-5; no clear D. This CDR3 is built from 14 residues. Germline CDR1 reads MNHNY; CDR2 reads SVGAGI (reference sequence). Trimming removed 2 bases at V and 0 bases at J, with 5 bases between. CDR3 loop: CASSYVSSNQPQHF. CDR3 DNA sequence: TGTGCCAGCAGTTACGTTAGTAGCAATCAGCCCCAGCATTTT.

The chain links TRBV18 to TRBJ2-7; TRBD1 agrees at 7 bases. The CDR3 is 14 amino acids. Germline CDR1 is KGHSH and CDR2 is LQKENI. Losses at the gene ends were 0 bases for V and 2 bases for J; bases not matched to a gene: 1. CDR3 nucleotide sequence: TGTGCCAGCTCACCACCGGGACAGACCTACGAGCAGTACTTC. Its protein is CASSPPGQTYEQYF.

The genes are TRBV28 and TRBJ1-1, with D hard to call. V shed 2 bases and J shed 0 bases, with 16 bases lying between them. The CDR3 runs 17 residues. Germline V CDR1 and CDR2: MDHEN, SYDVKM. CDR3 sequence reads: CASSLEYGVLMNTEAFF. CDR3 nucleotides: TGTGCCAGCAGTTTAGAGTACGGGGTCTTAATGAACACTGAAGCTTTCTTT.

This clone was seen only a few times. This sequence joins TRBV4-2 and TRBJ1-1; possible D gene TRBD1, 6 bases. Germline CDR1 LGHNA, CDR2 YNFKEQ. The germline V and J ends were trimmed by 7 bases and 0 bases, with 9 bases remaining between them. There are 13 residues in the CDR3. Written as DNA, the CDR3 is TGTGCCAGCAATCGACAGGTGAACACTGAAGCTTTCTTT. It translates to CASNRQVNTEAFF.

The chain joins TRBV9 to TRBJ2-3; D is uncertain. The germline V gene encodes CDR1 SGDLS and CDR2 YYNGEE. Trimming left V 0 bases short and J 3 bases short, with 2 bases between. The CDR3 contains 12 residues. For the CDR3, the DNA is TGTGCCAGCAGCGTAGGGACAGATACGCAGTATTTT. It codes for CASSVGTDTQYF. The full variable domain, completed using reference TRBV9 and TRBJ2-3, is DSGVTQTPKHLITATGQRVTLRCSPRSGDLSVYWYQQSLDQGLQFLIQYYNGEERAKGNILERFSAQQFPDLHSELNLSSLELGDSALYFCASSVGTDTQYFGPGTRLTVL.

The chain joins TRBV11-3 to TRBJ2-3; tentatively, D is TRBD1 (5 bases). The CDR3 covers 14 residues. Germline assignment: CDR1 SGHNT and CDR2 YENEEA. The V end was cut by 3 bases, the J end by 0 bases, with 7 bases between. CDR3 in amino acids: CASSLYRSTDTQYF. The CDR3 nucleotides are TGTGCCAGCAGCTTGTACAGGAGCACAGATACGCAGTATTTT.

This clone has more than one count but fewer than ten. The chain recombines TRBV6-5 with TRBJ2-3; no firm D call. V lost 5 bases and J lost 9, with 9 bases in between. The CDR3 loop spans 11 amino acids. Germline CDR1 reads MNHEY; CDR2 reads SVGAGI. The CDR3 loop reads CASSEATTQYF. In nucleotides, the CDR3 is TGTGCCAGCAGTGAAGCGACAACGCAGTATTTT.

CDR3 sequence: CASSSRDRGLYEQYF. DNA of the CDR3: TGTGCCAGCAGCAGCCGGGACAGGGGGCTCTACGAGCAGTACTTC. This chain links TRBV11-3 with TRBJ2-7, with TRBD1 matching 12 bases. Germline CDR1 SGHNT, CDR2 YENEEA. This CDR3 is 15 amino acids long. After removal of 5 bases from V and 3 bases from J, the junction contained 5 bases not matched to a gene. The full variable domain, with the rest looked up from reference TRBV11-3 and TRBJ2-7, is EAGVVQSPRYKIIEKKQPVAFWCNPISGHNTLYWYLQNLGQGPELLIRYENEEAVDDSQLPKDRFSAERLKGVDSTLKIQPAELGDSAVYLCASSSRDRGLYEQYFGPGTRLTVT.

This clone was recorded a few times. This chain uses TRBV20-1 with TRBJ2-7; 7 bases map to TRBD1. The CDR3 sequence is 11 residues long. V dropped 5 bases and J dropped 4; count of bases not matched to a gene: 2. Germline V gene lookup returns CDR1 DFQATT and CDR2 SNEGSKA (reference sequence). The CDR3 sequence is CSAGTEYEQYF. The CDR3, as DNA: TGCAGTGCTGGGACAGAATACGAGCAGTACTTC.

The V gene is TRBV9, the J gene TRBJ2-2; D remains ambiguous. There are 14 residues in the CDR3. Germline V gene sequence: CDR1 SGDLS, CDR2 YYNGEE. The germline V and J ends were trimmed by 0 bases and 3 bases, with 6 bases remaining between them. The CDR3 nucleotides are TGTGCCAGCAGCGTAGCTGGGCACACCGGGGAGCTGTTTTTT. This sequence encodes CASSVAGHTGELFF.

The chain recombines TRBV18 with TRBJ2-7; D might be TRBD1 (5 bases). The V gene lost 4 bases and the J gene lost 0 bases, with 25 bases spanning the gap. Germline assignment: CDR1 KGHSH and CDR2 LQKENI. The CDR3 spans 19 residues. CDR3 region: CASSRPPAIVRGFSYEQYF. For the CDR3, the DNA is TGTGCCAGCTCACGACCTCCCGCTATCGTTAGGGGCTTCTCCTACGAGCAGTACTTC.

The chain is built from TRBV6-6 and TRBJ2-5; 7 bases align to TRBD1. The CDR3 spans 13 residues. CDR1 and CDR2 from the germline V gene are MNHNY and SVGAGI (reference sequence). V gave up 6 bases and J gave up 3 bases; unmatched junction bases: 4. The CDR3 loop reads CASSRGYEETQYF. The CDR3 DNA reads TGTGCCAGCAGCAGGGGGTATGAAGAGACCCAGTACTTC.

The gene calls are TRBV18 and TRBJ2-7, with D unresolved. CDR1 KGHSH and CDR2 LQKENI come from the germline V gene. The CDR3 runs 14 residues. V was clipped by 2 bases and J by 3 bases, with 11 bases between them. In DNA, the CDR3 is TGTGCCAGCTCACCATTTGCGACGGACTACGAGCAGTACTTC. Translation: CASSPFATDYEQYF.

A remark on this clone: Other DNA sequences from this sample encode an identical CDR3 as well. The rearrangement uses TRBV4-2 and TRBJ1-5; D perhaps matches TRBD1 (5 bases). Trimming stripped 1 base from V and 7 bases from J, with 14 bases between. The CDR3 covers 15 residues. CDR1 LGHNA and CDR2 YNFKEQ come from the germline V gene. The CDR3 region is CASSQVQGRGQPQHF. The CDR3 DNA sequence: TGTGCCAGCAGCCAAGTCCAGGGAAGAGGACAGCCCCAGCATTTT.

This chain links TRBV4-1 with TRBJ1-1; D might be TRBD1 (6 bases). The V end lost 3 bases, the J end lost 1 base, and 12 bases lay between the germline ends. This CDR3 contains 15 residues. Germline CDR1 reads MGHRA; CDR2 reads YSYEKL. CDR3 nucleotide sequence: TGCGCCAGCAGCCAGCCAAGACAGGAGAACACTGAAGCTTTCTTT. Amino acid sequence: CASSQPRQENTEAFF.

The rearrangement uses TRBV12-5 and TRBJ1-5; 7 nucleotides agree with TRBD1. CDR3 length: 15 amino acids. Trimming cost V 6 bases and J 3 bases; bases outside gene matches: 8. Germline V gene sequence: CDR1 LGHNT, CDR2 FRNRAP. As DNA, the CDR3 is TGTGCTAGTGGACAGAGGACAGGCTTCAATCAGCCCCAGCATTTT. This translates into CASGQRTGFNQPQHF. The full variable domain, in which reference TRBV12-5 and TRBJ1-5 provide the parts outside the CDR3, is DARVTQTPRHKVTEMGQEVTMRCQPILGHNTVFWYRQTMMQGLELLAYFRNRAPLDDSGMPKDRFSAEMPDATLATLKIQPSEPRDSAVYFCASGQRTGFNQPQHFGDGTRLSIL.

This clone was seen just once. This chain connects TRBV6-5 to TRBJ2-7; D is ambiguous. This CDR3 spans 15 amino acids. Germline CDR1 MNHEY, CDR2 SVGAGI. V lost 2 bases and J 2 bases, leaving 13 bases between the germline ends. CDR3 DNA: TGTGCCAGCAGTTACGGCCTCTCTAGGCCCTACGAGCAGTACTTC. This translates into CASSYGLSRPYEQYF.

This chain connects TRBV6-6 to TRBJ2-7; TRBD1 agrees at 9 bases. The CDR3 runs to 15 residues. The junction had 5 bases not matched to a gene; V was cut back by 2 bases and J by 3 bases. Germline CDR1 MNHNY, CDR2 SVGAGI (reference sequence). The chain's CDR3 is CASSYTDRGIYEQYF. CDR3 DNA: TGTGCCAGCAGTTACACGGACAGGGGAATCTACGAGCAGTACTTC.

The chain joins TRBV11-1 to TRBJ2-5; 10 bases are a match to TRBD2. This CDR3 comprises 18 residues. The germline V gene has CDR1 SGHAT and CDR2 FQDESV (reference sequence). J gave up 1 base and V 1 base, and 9 bases lay outside the gene matches. CDR3 DNA sequence: TGTGCCAGCAGCTTAGTGCGGGGTAGCGGGAGGCCCCAAGAGACCCAGTACTTC. This encodes CASSLVRGSGRPQETQYF.

The rearrangement uses TRBV5-6 and TRBJ2-1, with TRBD2 matching 10 bases. J lost 14 bases, V lost 4 bases, and 3 bases had no gene match. This CDR3 has 11 residues. The germline V gene has CDR1 SGHDT and CDR2 YYEEEE. CDR3 protein: CASSSGRAKFF. CDR3 nucleotides: TGTGCCAGCAGCAGCGGGAGGGCCAAGTTCTTC.